This TCR beta chain was profiled in a study of blood T cell repertoires in COVID-19. Background on the study: The origin of the acute and convalescent COVID-19 samples was the United States, Italy and Spain.

Patients at the Seattle site were enrolled during active infection and followed longitudinally. Assay: immunoSEQ multiplex PCR; the TCRdb copy retains only in-frame clones and omits some. This sample carries 200,000 to 250,000 clones, under 85% of them seen once, and the ten largest clones take about 1.3%. There are 13 residues in the CDR3. Germline CDR1 and CDR2: SGHTS and YDEGEE. Trimming removed 5 bases from V and 2 bases from J, with 8 bases in between. The TCR originated in a woman between 25 and 40 years old with COVID-19, enrolled during active disease. This sequence joins TRBV5-8 and TRBJ1-5, with D unclear. Sample: peripheral blood. CDR3 protein: CASSGRGNQPQHF. CDR3 sequence (DNA): TGTGCCAGCAGTGGTCGGGGCAATCAGCCCCAGCATTTT. The full variable domain, rest sourced from reference TRBV5-8 and TRBJ1-5, is EAGVTQSPTHLIKTRGQQATLRCSPISGHTSVYWYQQALGLGLQFLLWYDEGEERNRGNFPPRFSGRQFPNYSSELNVNALELEDSALYLCASSGRGNQPQHFGDGTRLSIL.